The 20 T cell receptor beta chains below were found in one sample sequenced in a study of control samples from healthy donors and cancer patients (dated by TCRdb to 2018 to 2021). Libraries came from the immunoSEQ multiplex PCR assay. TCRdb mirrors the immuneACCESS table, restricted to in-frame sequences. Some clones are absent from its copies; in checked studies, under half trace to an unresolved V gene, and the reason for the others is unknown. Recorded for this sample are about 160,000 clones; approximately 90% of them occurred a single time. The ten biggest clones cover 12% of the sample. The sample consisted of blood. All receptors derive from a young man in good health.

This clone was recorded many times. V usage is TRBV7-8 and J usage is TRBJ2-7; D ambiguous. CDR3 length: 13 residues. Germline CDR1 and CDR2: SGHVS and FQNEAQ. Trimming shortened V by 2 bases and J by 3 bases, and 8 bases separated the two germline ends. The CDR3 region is CASSLSPVYEQYF. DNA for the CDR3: TGTGCCAGCAGCTTATCCCCTGTCTACGAGCAGTACTTC.

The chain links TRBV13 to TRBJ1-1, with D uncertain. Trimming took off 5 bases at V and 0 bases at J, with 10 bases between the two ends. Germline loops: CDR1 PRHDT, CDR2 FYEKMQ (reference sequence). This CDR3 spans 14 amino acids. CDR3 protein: CASSPRRVNTEAFF. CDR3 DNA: TGTGCCAGCAGCCCCCGCCGGGTGAACACTGAAGCTTTCTTT.

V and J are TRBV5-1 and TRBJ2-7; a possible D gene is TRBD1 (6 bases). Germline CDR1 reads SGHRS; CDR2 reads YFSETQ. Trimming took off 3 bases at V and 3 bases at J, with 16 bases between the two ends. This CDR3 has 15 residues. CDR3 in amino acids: CASSSALGTSYEQYF. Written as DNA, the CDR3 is TGCGCCAGCAGCTCGGCTCTTGGGACAAGCTACGAGCAGTACTTC.

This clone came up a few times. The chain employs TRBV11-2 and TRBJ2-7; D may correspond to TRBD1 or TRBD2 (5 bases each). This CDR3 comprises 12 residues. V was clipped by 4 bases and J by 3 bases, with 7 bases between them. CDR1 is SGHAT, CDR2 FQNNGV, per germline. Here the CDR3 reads CASSWDGYEQYF. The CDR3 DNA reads TGTGCCAGCAGCTGGGACGGCTACGAGCAGTACTTC. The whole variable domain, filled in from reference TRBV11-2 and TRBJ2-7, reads EAGVAQSPRYKIIEKRQSVAFWCNPISGHATLYWYQQILGQGPKLLIQFQNNGVVDDSQLPKDRFSAERLKGVDSTLKIQPAKLEDSAVYLCASSWDGYEQYFGPGTRLTVT.

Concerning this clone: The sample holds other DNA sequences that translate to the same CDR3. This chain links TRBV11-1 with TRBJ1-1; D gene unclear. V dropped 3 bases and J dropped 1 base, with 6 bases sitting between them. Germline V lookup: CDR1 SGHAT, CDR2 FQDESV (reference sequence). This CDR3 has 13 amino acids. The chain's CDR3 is CASSFGGNTEAFF. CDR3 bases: TGTGCCAGCAGCTTTGGAGGGAACACTGAAGCTTTCTTT.

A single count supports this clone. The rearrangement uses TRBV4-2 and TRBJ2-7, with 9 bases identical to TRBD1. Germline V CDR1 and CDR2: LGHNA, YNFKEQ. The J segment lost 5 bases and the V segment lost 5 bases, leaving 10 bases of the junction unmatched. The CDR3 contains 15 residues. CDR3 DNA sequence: TGTGCCAGCAGCACCCAGGGGACAGGGATTCACGAGCAGTACTTC. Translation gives CASSTQGTGIHEQYF.

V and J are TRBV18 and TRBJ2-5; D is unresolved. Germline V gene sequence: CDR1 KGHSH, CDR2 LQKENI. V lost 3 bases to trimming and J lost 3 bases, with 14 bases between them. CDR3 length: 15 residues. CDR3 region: CASSPPTSRKETQYF. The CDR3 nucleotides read TGTGCCAGCTCACCCCCCACCTCTAGGAAAGAGACCCAGTACTTC.

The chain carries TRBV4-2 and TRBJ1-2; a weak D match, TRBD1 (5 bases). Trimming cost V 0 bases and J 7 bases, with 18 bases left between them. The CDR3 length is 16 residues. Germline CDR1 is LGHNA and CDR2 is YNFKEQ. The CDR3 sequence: CASSQEGGRDRGGYTF. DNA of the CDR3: TGTGCCAGCAGCCAAGAGGGGGGTAGGGATCGGGGTGGCTACACCTTC.

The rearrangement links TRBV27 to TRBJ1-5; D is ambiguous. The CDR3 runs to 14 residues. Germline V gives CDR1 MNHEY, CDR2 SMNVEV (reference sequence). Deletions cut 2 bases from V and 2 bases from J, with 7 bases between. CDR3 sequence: CASSLKGGNQPQHF. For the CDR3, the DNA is TGTGCCAGCAGTTTAAAAGGAGGCAATCAGCCCCAGCATTTT.

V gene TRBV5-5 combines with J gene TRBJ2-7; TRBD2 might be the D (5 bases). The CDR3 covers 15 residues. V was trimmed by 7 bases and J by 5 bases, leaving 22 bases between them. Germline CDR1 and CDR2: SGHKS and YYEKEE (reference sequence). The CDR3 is CASGPLADLPNEQYF. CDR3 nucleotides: TGTGCCAGCGGACCCCTTGCGGACTTGCCTAACGAGCAGTACTTC.

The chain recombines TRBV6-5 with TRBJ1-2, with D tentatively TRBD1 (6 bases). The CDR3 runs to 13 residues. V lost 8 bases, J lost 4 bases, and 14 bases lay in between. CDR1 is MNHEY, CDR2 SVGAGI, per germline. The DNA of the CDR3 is TGTGCCAGCTCGGAGGGGGGCTCCTATGGCTACACCTTC. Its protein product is CASSEGGSYGYTF.

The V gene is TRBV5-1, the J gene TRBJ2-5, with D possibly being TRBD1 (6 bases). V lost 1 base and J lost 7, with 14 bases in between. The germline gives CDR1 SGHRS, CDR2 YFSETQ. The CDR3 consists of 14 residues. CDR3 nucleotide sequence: TGCGCCAGCAGCTTGCAGGACAGCCATGGGACCCAGTACTTC. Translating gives CASSLQDSHGTQYF. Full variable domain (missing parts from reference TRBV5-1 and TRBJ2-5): KAGVTQTPRYLIKTRGQQVTLSCSPISGHRSVSWYQQTPGQGLQFLFEYFSETQRNKGNFPGRFSGRQFSNSRSEMNVSTLELGDSALYLCASSLQDSHGTQYFGPGTRLLVL.

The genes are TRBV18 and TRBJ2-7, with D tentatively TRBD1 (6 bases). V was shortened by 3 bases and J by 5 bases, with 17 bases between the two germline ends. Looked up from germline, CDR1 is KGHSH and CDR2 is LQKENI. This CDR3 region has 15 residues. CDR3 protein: CASSPLRGRGHEQYF. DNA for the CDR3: TGTGCCAGCTCACCCCTTCGAGGCAGGGGACACGAGCAGTACTTC.

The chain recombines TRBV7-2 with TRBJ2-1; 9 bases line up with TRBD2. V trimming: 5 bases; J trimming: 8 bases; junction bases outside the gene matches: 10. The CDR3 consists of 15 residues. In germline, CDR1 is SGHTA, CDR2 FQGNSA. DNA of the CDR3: TGTGCCAGCAGCCCCTGGGCGGGAGGGACGGATGAGCAGTTCTTC. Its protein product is CASSPWAGGTDEQFF.

The CDR3 reads CASSLRGEERTEAFF. DNA of the CDR3: TGTGCCAGCAGCTTAAGGGGGGAAGAACGAACTGAAGCTTTCTTT. The chain couples TRBV5-8 to TRBJ1-1; TRBD1 might be the D (6 bases). V lost 2 bases, J lost 5 bases, and 16 bases lay in between. The germline gives CDR1 SGHTS, CDR2 YDEGEE. The CDR3 totals 15 residues.

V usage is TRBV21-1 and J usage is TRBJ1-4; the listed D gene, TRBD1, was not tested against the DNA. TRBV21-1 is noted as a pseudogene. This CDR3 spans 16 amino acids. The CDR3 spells CASSKVEGQNSEKLFF. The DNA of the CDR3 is TGTGCCAGCAGCAAAGTTGAGGGACAGAATAGTGAAAAACTGTTTTTT.

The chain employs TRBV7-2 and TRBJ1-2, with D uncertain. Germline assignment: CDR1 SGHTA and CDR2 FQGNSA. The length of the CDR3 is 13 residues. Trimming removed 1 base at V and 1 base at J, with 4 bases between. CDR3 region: CASSLELNYGYTF. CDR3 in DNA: TGTGCCAGCAGCTTAGAACTTAACTATGGCTACACCTTC.

CDR3 DNA sequence: TGTGCCAGCAGCCAAGAAGGGTCCGCGGGTGGCTACACCTTC. Its translation: CASSQEGSAGGYTF. The chain couples TRBV3-1 (or the pseudogene TRBV3-2) to TRBJ1-2; D is unclear. V lost 0 bases to trimming and J lost 7 bases, with 12 bases between them. The CDR3 loop spans 14 amino acids. The V gene's germline CDR1 is LGHDT and CDR2 YNNKEL (reference sequence).

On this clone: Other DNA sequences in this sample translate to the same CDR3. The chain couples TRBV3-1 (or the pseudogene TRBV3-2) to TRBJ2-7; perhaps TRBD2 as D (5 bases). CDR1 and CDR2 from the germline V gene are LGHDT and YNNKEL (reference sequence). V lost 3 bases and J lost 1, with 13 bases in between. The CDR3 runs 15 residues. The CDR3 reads CASSQRAGDSYEQYF. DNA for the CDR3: TGTGCCAGCAGCCAGCGAGCCGGGGATTCCTACGAGCAGTACTTC.

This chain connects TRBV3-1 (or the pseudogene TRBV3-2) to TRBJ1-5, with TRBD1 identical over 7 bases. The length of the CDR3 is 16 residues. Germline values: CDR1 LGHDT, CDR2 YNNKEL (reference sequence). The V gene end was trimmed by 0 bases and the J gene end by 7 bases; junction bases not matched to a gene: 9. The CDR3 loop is CASSQDLVTGRQPQHF. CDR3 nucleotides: TGTGCCAGCAGCCAAGATCTCGTGACAGGGCGCCAGCCCCAGCATTTT.